This is a list of T cell receptor beta chains from one sample in a study of blood T cells in healthy people across ages. TCRdb itself ran the 5' RACE reads through MiXCR, one entry per CDR3 protein. The sample yields some 790,000 distinct CDR3 sequences, around 28% seen once. The sequenced material came from blood. The receptors were sampled from a woman older than 75 in good health. Both conserved end residues are part of each CDR3. A D gene is named only where the DNA matches it firmly. Size tells how often a clone was seen (once, few, many) or the class of an expanded clone, and some rows leave it out.

d_call clone_size j_call v_call cdr3_aa cdr3_nt
TRBD1 few TRBJ1-2 TRBV11-2 CASSLGEGASGYTF TGTGCCAGCAGCTTAGGGGAGGGGGCGAGTGGCTACACCTTC
TRBD1 NA TRBJ2-2 TRBV5-1 CASSKAGTGNTGELFF TGCGCCAGCAGCAAAGCCGGGACAGGGAACACCGGGGAGCTGTTTTTT
NA NA TRBJ1-6 TRBV7-6 CASSSGEGLNSPLHF TGTGCCAGCAGCTCAGGGGAGGGCCTTAATTCACCCCTCCACTTT
NA NA TRBJ2-3 TRBV19 CASSVSPGINTDTQYF TGTGCCAGTAGTGTATCACCAGGGATCAACACAGATACGCAGTATTTT
NA many TRBJ2-1 TRBV20-1 CSASLGYNEQFF TGCAGTGCTAGTCTGGGGTACAATGAGCAGTTCTTC
NA NA TRBJ1-2 TRBV2 CASRGVPRWGRDYGYTF TGTGCCAGCAGGGGCGTACCCCGGTGGGGTAGAGACTATGGCTACACCTTC
NA many TRBJ1-6 TRBV7-6 CASSSTSGVNSPLHF TGTGCCAGCAGCTCTACCTCGGGGGTCAATTCACCCCTCCACTTT
NA many TRBJ1-4 TRBV7-2 CASSLDRDDEKLFF TGTGCCAGCAGCTTAGACAGGGATGATGAAAAACTGTTTTTT
TRBD1 many TRBJ2-5 TRBV7-2 CASSLGQGVRETQYF TGTGCCAGCAGCTTAGGACAGGGTGTTAGAGAGACCCAGTACTTC
NA NA TRBJ1-6 TRBV9 CASSARTADNSPLHF TGTGCCAGCAGCGCCCGGACAGCTGATAATTCACCCCTCCACTTT
TRBD1 few TRBJ2-1 TRBV18 CASSPRQGLQFF TGTGCCAGCTCACCCCGACAGGGGTTGCAGTTCTTC
NA NA TRBJ1-4 TRBV3-1 CASSQLQLEKLFF TGTGCCAGCAGCCAACTACAGCTCGAAAAACTGTTTTTT
NA many TRBJ2-7 TRBV5-1 CASSLQGGDEQYF TGCGCCAGCAGCTTGCAGGGTGGAGACGAGCAGTACTTC
NA many TRBJ2-3 TRBV7-2 CASSARIGAGQPSTDTQYF TGTGCCAGCAGCGCCCGGATAGGTGCGGGGCAACCCAGCACAGATACGCAGTATTTT
NA NA TRBJ2-2 TRBV20-1 CSAADRGANTGELFF TGCAGTGCTGCAGACCGGGGGGCTAACACCGGGGAGCTGTTTTTT
TRBD2 many TRBJ2-1 TRBV14 CASRYSGGSYNEQFF TGTGCCAGCAGGTATAGCGGGGGCTCCTACAATGAGCAGTTCTTC
TRBD1 NA TRBJ1-1 TRBV4-2 CASSLSIRTDRRHRGNTEAFF TGTGCCAGCAGCCTATCGATTAGAACGGACAGGCGGCATAGGGGGAACACTGAAGCTTTCTTT
TRBD2 NA TRBJ2-7 TRBV3-1 CASSFTSGGRLSYEQYF TGTGCCAGCAGCTTTACTAGCGGGGGGCGACTTTCCTACGAGCAGTACTTC
NA NA TRBJ2-3 TRBV5-4 CASSNSGASTDTQYF TGTGCCAGCAGTAACTCGGGGGCATCTACAGATACGCAGTATTTT
NA many TRBJ1-2 TRBV14 CASSPQDGYTF TGTGCCAGCAGCCCCCAGGACGGCTACACCTTC
NA NA TRBJ2-3 TRBV5-1 CASSDGGAKNTQYF TGCGCCAGCAGCGATGGGGGGGCCAAGAATACGCAGTATTTT
NA many TRBJ2-7 TRBV2 CASSDEGTDEQYF TGTGCCAGCAGTGACGAAGGCACAGACGAGCAGTACTTC
NA NA TRBJ1-2 TRBV5-6 CASSLKGELPWSGYTF TGTGCCAGCAGCTTGAAAGGGGAACTGCCCTGGTCGGGCTACACCTTC
TRBD1 many TRBJ1-2 TRBV7-2 CASSPGGDRGHGYTF TGTGCCAGCAGCCCCGGCGGGGACAGGGGTCATGGCTACACCTTC
NA many TRBJ2-1 TRBV29-1 CSVAQSYNEQFF TGCAGCGTTGCCCAGTCTTACAATGAGCAGTTCTTC
NA few TRBJ2-2 TRBV12-3/TRBV12-4 CASSPRGYTGELFF TGTGCCAGCAGTCCCCGGGGTTACACCGGGGAGCTGTTTTTT